The rows below give T cell receptor beta chains drawn from one sample of a study of cytomegalovirus exposure and HLA in healthy donors. The protocol was immunoSEQ multiplex PCR, while the TCRdb copy is restricted to in-frame clones and leaves out a portion. The top ten clones hold about 2.5% of a sample with hundreds of thousands of clones, about 90% of them seen once. The sample consisted of PBMCs. Receptors were obtained from a woman in her late teens or twenties in good health and CMV-seronegative. The conserved cysteine and the conserved F or W are not part of the CDR3 here. Expanded clones get a size class; other rows say once, few or many, or leave the size out.

j_gene: TRBJ1-6
v_gene: TRBV7-6
abundance: -
CDR3aa: ASSDTQAAGGYSPLH

j_gene: TRBJ2-5
v_gene: TRBV14
abundance: once
CDR3aa: ASSQAGDFRETQY

j_gene: TRBJ1-6
v_gene: TRBV5-5
abundance: -
CDR3aa: ASSLGPDRGNSPLH

j_gene: TRBJ2-2
v_gene: TRBV19
abundance: -
CDR3aa: ASSNPSGGLGTGELF

j_gene: TRBJ2-5
v_gene: TRBV11-1
abundance: -
CDR3aa: ASSLVGGQGTQETQY

j_gene: TRBJ1-3
v_gene: TRBV5-1
abundance: -
CDR3aa: ASSSTYRGASGNTIY

j_gene: TRBJ2-7
v_gene: TRBV6-5
abundance: -
CDR3aa: ASSFAAGGSYEQY

j_gene: TRBJ1-3
v_gene: TRBV10-3
abundance: -
CDR3aa: AISELGGTTGNTIY

j_gene: TRBJ2-7
v_gene: TRBV5-8
abundance: -
CDR3aa: ASGGVSYEQY

j_gene: TRBJ2-7
v_gene: TRBV6-6
abundance: -
CDR3aa: ASSLRVHEQY

j_gene: TRBJ2-7
v_gene: TRBV2
abundance: -
CDR3aa: ASKAKQGSSYEQY

j_gene: TRBJ1-5
v_gene: TRBV4-2
abundance: -
CDR3aa: ASSQMDQGGQPQH

j_gene: TRBJ1-1
v_gene: TRBV5-6
abundance: -
CDR3aa: ASSLYGVGSAF

j_gene: TRBJ1-6
v_gene: TRBV19
abundance: once
CDR3aa: ASSPVFGTADSPLH

j_gene: TRBJ2-7
v_gene: TRBV7-3
abundance: -
CDR3aa: ASSHGQGSHEQY

j_gene: TRBJ2-3
v_gene: TRBV11-1
abundance: once
CDR3aa: ASSLDRDASTDTQY

j_gene: TRBJ2-7
v_gene: TRBV18
abundance: -
CDR3aa: ASSPSFYEQY

j_gene: TRBJ1-6
v_gene: TRBV25-1
abundance: -
CDR3aa: ASSGAGGGNSPLH

j_gene: TRBJ2-7
v_gene: TRBV7-9
abundance: -
CDR3aa: ASSLAGGASYEQY

j_gene: TRBJ2-2
v_gene: TRBV4-2
abundance: -
CDR3aa: ASSQELGGGSGELF

j_gene: TRBJ1-1
v_gene: TRBV5-1
abundance: -
CDR3aa: ASSLDGVSEAF

j_gene: TRBJ2-7
v_gene: TRBV27
abundance: -
CDR3aa: ASRDRDRNEQY

j_gene: TRBJ1-1
v_gene: TRBV5-1
abundance: -
CDR3aa: ASSPGTGGNTEAF

j_gene: -
v_gene: TRBV9
abundance: -
CDR3aa: ASSAGGGGPVEQY

j_gene: TRBJ1-1
v_gene: TRBV7-9
abundance: -
CDR3aa: ASRPLQGAGDTEAF

j_gene: TRBJ2-5
v_gene: TRBV7-9
abundance: -
CDR3aa: ASWGTSGAFAGETQY

j_gene: TRBJ1-6
v_gene: TRBV11-2
abundance: few
CDR3aa: ASSANTGGNSPLH

j_gene: TRBJ2-7
v_gene: TRBV6-1
abundance: -
CDR3aa: ASSVDRGQYEQY

j_gene: TRBJ2-7
v_gene: TRBV13
abundance: few
CDR3aa: ASTAGGGYYEQY

j_gene: TRBJ1-6
v_gene: TRBV7-9
abundance: -
CDR3aa: SSSPTGALSPLH

j_gene: TRBJ2-4
v_gene: TRBV5-4
abundance: -
CDR3aa: ASSLGATKNIQY

j_gene: TRBJ1-6
v_gene: TRBV11-2
abundance: -
CDR3aa: ASHRGAGQVGNSPLH

j_gene: TRBJ1-6
v_gene: TRBV9
abundance: -
CDR3aa: ASSVDSSYSPLH

j_gene: TRBJ2-5
v_gene: TRBV2
abundance: -
CDR3aa: AGTRSGARQETQY

j_gene: TRBJ2-7
v_gene: TRBV5-5
abundance: -
CDR3aa: ASSLGLAGASYEQY

j_gene: TRBJ1-1
v_gene: TRBV6-1
abundance: -
CDR3aa: ASSPPQDTEAF

j_gene: TRBJ2-3
v_gene: TRBV11-1
abundance: -
CDR3aa: ASSSRRGLTTDTQY

j_gene: TRBJ1-4
v_gene: TRBV27
abundance: -
CDR3aa: ASSPLETGTGVNEKLF

j_gene: TRBJ1-1
v_gene: TRBV19
abundance: -
CDR3aa: ASRIDSSGEAF

j_gene: TRBJ2-7
v_gene: TRBV6-5
abundance: -
CDR3aa: ASSLVGGDYYEQY

j_gene: TRBJ1-1
v_gene: TRBV19
abundance: -
CDR3aa: ATAQGADTEAF

j_gene: TRBJ1-1
v_gene: TRBV9
abundance: -
CDR3aa: ASSVWGETEAF

j_gene: TRBJ1-1
v_gene: TRBV18
abundance: -
CDR3aa: ASSPPVRQDTEAF

j_gene: TRBJ1-2
v_gene: TRBV6-4
abundance: -
CDR3aa: ASSDETGGGYT

j_gene: TRBJ1-1
v_gene: TRBV27
abundance: -
CDR3aa: ASSHEGDTEAF

j_gene: TRBJ2-6
v_gene: TRBV23-1
abundance: -
CDR3aa: ASSRCPRRGRSGANVLT

j_gene: TRBJ1-1
v_gene: TRBV19
abundance: -
CDR3aa: ASSIGPKNTEAF

j_gene: TRBJ2-1
v_gene: TRBV11-2
abundance: -
CDR3aa: ASSLVGQVLTSHYNEQF

j_gene: TRBJ2-7
v_gene: TRBV1
abundance: -
CDR3aa: TSRGLERASSYEQY

j_gene: TRBJ2-3
v_gene: TRBV14
abundance: -
CDR3aa: ASSQDYGGVVPDTQY

j_gene: TRBJ2-7
v_gene: TRBV7-9
abundance: once
CDR3aa: ASSLEGLLAYEQY

j_gene: TRBJ2-1
v_gene: TRBV11-3
abundance: -
CDR3aa: ASSLDLGSAGNEQF

j_gene: TRBJ2-2
v_gene: TRBV6-5
abundance: -
CDR3aa: ASSYVGGNTGELF

j_gene: TRBJ1-4
v_gene: TRBV19
abundance: -
CDR3aa: ASSTSGGQFNEKLF

j_gene: TRBJ1-2
v_gene: TRBV11-2
abundance: -
CDR3aa: ASSLEAGSGYT